This is a list of T cell receptor beta chains from one sample in a study of blood T cells in healthy people across ages. TCRdb reprocessed the 5' RACE reads with MiXCR, giving one entry per CDR3 protein. The data hold approximately 780,000 distinct CDR3 sequences, with roughly 24% observed a single time. These data were also reused for a study on T cells of mothers and their children.

Material: blood. Receptor source: a boy between 10 and 17 years old in good health. Both conserved end residues are part of each CDR3. Fields, in order: clone size, D gene, V gene, J gene, CDR3 DNA, CDR3 protein. The D gene is left open where the match is weak. The size entry is marked missing in some rows and otherwise reads once, few, many or a size class.

NA,NA,TRBV15,TRBJ2-1,TGTGCCACCAGCAGAGCGATAGATTACAATGAGCAGTTCTTC,CATSRAIDYNEQFF
few,TRBD1,TRBV18,TRBJ2-3,TGTGCCAGCTCACCGAGCCCGGGACAGGGGAAGGATACGCAGTATTTT,CASSPSPGQGKDTQYF
NA,NA,TRBV3-1,TRBJ2-7,TGTGCCAGCAGCCAAGATAGGGGCGGGGTGACCTACGAGCAGTACTTC,CASSQDRGGVTYEQYF
NA,TRBD1,TRBV12-3/TRBV12-4,TRBJ1-2,TGTGCCAGCAGTTCCGGACAGGGAGGGTTTAGTGGCTACACCTTC,CASSSGQGGFSGYTF
NA,TRBD2,TRBV11-2,TRBJ2-7,TGTGCCAGCAGCTTAGGGAATAGCGGGGGGTACGAGCAGTACTTC,CASSLGNSGGYEQYF
NA,NA,TRBV6-7,TRBJ2-7,TGTGCCAGCATAGAAAGCGAAGGGGAATCCTACGAGCAGTACTTC,CASIESEGESYEQYF
NA,NA,TRBV20-1,TRBJ2-7,TGCAGTGCTAGAGATCTATATTTCCACGTGGTTGGGGGAAAAGGGTCCTACGAGCAGTACTTC,CSARDLYFHVVGGKGSYEQYF
NA,NA,TRBV6-1,TRBJ1-4,TGTGCCAGCTCCTATCCGACTTCAACTAATGAAAAACTGTTTTTT,CASSYPTSTNEKLFF
NA,TRBD1,TRBV12-3/TRBV12-4,TRBJ2-4,TGTGCCAGCAGTTTACTGGGGACAGACCTAGCCAAAAACATTCAGTACTTC,CASSLLGTDLAKNIQYF
few,NA,TRBV4-1,TRBJ2-1,TGCGCCAGCAGCCAAGTCAACGGCCCCTACAATGAGCAGTTCTTC,CASSQVNGPYNEQFF
NA,TRBD2,TRBV28,TRBJ2-3,TGTGCCAGCAGTTTGGAGGGTTTTTCTAGCGGGAGCCACACAGATACGCAGTATTTT,CASSLEGFSSGSHTDTQYF
NA,TRBD2,TRBV30,TRBJ2-7,TGTGCCTGGAGTATGCTAGCGGGAGCCTACGAGCAGTACTTC,CAWSMLAGAYEQYF
NA,NA,TRBV6-5,TRBJ1-3,NA,CASSYSGVGPGNTTYF
few,NA,TRBV7-2,TRBJ1-5,TGTGCCAGCAGCTTAAGGCTAAGACAGCCCCAGCATTTT,CASSLRLRQPQHF
NA,TRBD1,TRBV6-4,TRBJ1-6,TGTGCCAGCAGTGAGAGAGGCAGGGGGAATTCACCCCTCCACTTT,CASSERGRGNSPLHF
few,TRBD1,TRBV7-9,TRBJ2-5,TGTGCCAGCAGCTTACGACCTTCCGGACAGGGGGACCGAGAGACCCAGTACTTC,CASSLRPSGQGDRETQYF
NA,NA,TRBV20-1,TRBJ1-2,TGCAGTGCCCCGTCAGGATTTTCTAACTATGGCTACACCTTC,CSAPSGFSNYGYTF
few,NA,TRBV20-1,TRBJ1-1,TGCAGTGCCCCCACCCGGAGGGCTGAAGCTTTCTTT,CSAPTRRAEAFF
NA,NA,TRBV21-1,TRBJ2-1,TGTGCCAGCCCGGTCGACGATGAGCAGTTCTTC,CASPVDDEQFF
NA,NA,TRBV21-1,TRBJ2-7,TGTGCCAGCAGCAACCGGGACACCAGCTCCTACGAGCAGTACTTC,CASSNRDTSSYEQYF
few,NA,TRBV7-2,TRBJ1-1,TGTGCCAGCGCCGTCGTGGTCATGAACACTGAAGCTTTCTTT,CASAVVVMNTEAFF
few,NA,TRBV11-2,TRBJ2-5,TGTGCCAGCAGCTACTATCCGGACAGTAAAGAGACCCAGTACTTC,CASSYYPDSKETQYF
few,NA,TRBV3-1,TRBJ2-3,TGTGCCAGCAGCATTCGGGGCCTCGACACAGATACGCAGTATTTT,CASSIRGLDTDTQYF
NA,TRBD2,TRBV20-1,TRBJ2-5,TGCAGTGCATTTTCATCTAGCGGGGGATTATTGGAGACCCAGTACTTC,CSAFSSSGGLLETQYF
few,NA,TRBV7-9,TRBJ2-7,TGTGCCAGCAGCTTAGCACAGAGCCACTCCGAGCAGTACTTC,CASSLAQSHSEQYF
NA,NA,TRBV7-9,TRBJ1-4,TGTGCCAGCAGCGATCAACAAAATGAAAAACTGTTTTTT,CASSDQQNEKLFF